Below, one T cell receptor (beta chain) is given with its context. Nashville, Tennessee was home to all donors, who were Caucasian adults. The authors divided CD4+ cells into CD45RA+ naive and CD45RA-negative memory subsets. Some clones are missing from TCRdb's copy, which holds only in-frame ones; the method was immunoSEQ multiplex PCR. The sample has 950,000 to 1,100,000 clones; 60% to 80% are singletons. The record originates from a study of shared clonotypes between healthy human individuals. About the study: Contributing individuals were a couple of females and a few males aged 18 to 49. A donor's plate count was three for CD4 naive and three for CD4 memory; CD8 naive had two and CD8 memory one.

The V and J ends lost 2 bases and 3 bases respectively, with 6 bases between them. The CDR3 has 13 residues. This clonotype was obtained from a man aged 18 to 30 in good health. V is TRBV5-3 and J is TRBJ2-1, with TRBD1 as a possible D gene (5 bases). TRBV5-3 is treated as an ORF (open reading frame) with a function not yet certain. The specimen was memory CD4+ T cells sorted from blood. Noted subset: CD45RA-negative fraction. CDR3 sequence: CARSFRGYNEQFF. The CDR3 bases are TGTGCCAGAAGCTTTAGGGGCTACAATGAGCAGTTCTTC.